This record concerns one T cell receptor beta chain sequence. In germline, CDR1 is MNHEY, CDR2 SVGEGT. This CDR3 has 12 amino acids. V lost 2 bases and J lost 6, with 8 bases in between. The sample belongs to a study of blood T cell repertoires in COVID-19. Sequenced by immunoSEQ multiplex PCR; TCRdb stores in-frame clones only, minus some. Of more than 200,000 clones in the sample, approximately 86% are singletons; the top ten hold around 5%. The sample taken for sequencing was peripheral blood. The sequence derives from a woman aged 60-75 years with COVID-19, enrolled during active disease. The V call is TRBV6-2 or TRBV6-3, the J call TRBJ2-7, with D perhaps TRBD2 (5 bases). The DNA of the CDR3 is TGTGCCAGCAGTTACCTCCGGGGCGAGCAGTACTTC. Its protein is CASSYLRGEQYF.